The 17 T cell receptor beta chains below all came from one sample that was sequenced in a study of blood T cell repertoires in COVID-19 (dated by TCRdb to 2018 to 2020). Receptor amplification or capture employed the immunoSEQ multiplex PCR assay. The table comes from immuneACCESS by way of TCRdb, which keeps in-frame sequences with V and J called. Part of the clones is missing from these tables; in studies checked, under half for an unresolved V gene and the rest for unknown reasons. In all, the sample holds around 270,000 clones, and around nine tenths of those were seen once. The top ten hold over 7.5% of the sample. Sequenced input: peripheral blood. Every receptor here comes from a man aged 35 to 55 who had recovered from COVID-19.

This chain joins TRBV6-2 or TRBV6-3 and TRBJ2-3; 10 bases match TRBD2. Germline lookup yields CDR1 MNHEY and CDR2 SVGEGT. This CDR3 spans 15 amino acids. Losses at the gene ends were 6 bases for V and 8 bases for J; bases not matched to a gene: 11. DNA for the CDR3: TGTGCCAGCAGCCTTAGCGGGGGGCCGTTGGCTACGCAGTATTTT. Protein sequence: CASSLSGGPLATQYF.

The V and J genes are TRBV27 and TRBJ1-5, with 7 bases that match TRBD1. Looked up from germline, CDR1 is MNHEY and CDR2 is SMNVEV (reference sequence). Losses at the gene ends were 6 bases for V and 7 bases for J; bases not matched to a gene: 15. The CDR3 is made up of 16 amino acids. As DNA, the CDR3 is TGTGCCAGCAGGCCGAGGACAGGTAGGGGTCGGCAGCCCCAGCATTTT. Its translation: CASRPRTGRGRQPQHF.

V usage is TRBV3-1 (or the pseudogene TRBV3-2) and J usage is TRBJ2-3; no definite D call. Germline lookup yields CDR1 LGHDT and CDR2 YNNKEL (reference sequence). The CDR3 is made up of 13 amino acids. The ends were cut back, 0 bases at V and 3 bases at J, with 4 bases in the middle. CDR3 loop: CASSQDMTDTQYF. The CDR3 DNA sequence: TGTGCCAGCAGCCAAGATATGACAGATACGCAGTATTTT.

The chain links TRBV7-2 to TRBJ1-1; D is ambiguous. The CDR3 covers 15 residues. Trimming shortened V by 5 bases and J by 3 bases, and 16 bases separated the two germline ends. Germline CDR1 SGHTA, CDR2 FQGNSA. CDR3 sequence: CASSLNTPLDTEAFF. DNA of the CDR3: TGTGCCAGCAGCCTGAACACCCCGTTGGACACTGAAGCTTTCTTT.

This clone appeared once. V usage is TRBV11-2 and J usage is TRBJ2-1, with D perhaps matching TRBD2 (5 bases). The germline CDR1 and CDR2 sequences are SGHAT and FQNNGV. There are 19 residues in the CDR3. With 1 base removed from V and 1 base from J, the gap between germline ends came to 20 bases. This CDR3 is CASSLGPRRWTPSYNEQFF. The CDR3 bases are TGTGCCAGCAGCTTAGGCCCGAGGAGGTGGACCCCTTCCTACAATGAGCAGTTCTTC.

This chain joins TRBV4-1 and TRBJ2-7; D unresolved. Trimming shortened V by 3 bases and J by 6 bases, and 18 bases separated the two germline ends. This CDR3 has 15 amino acids. CDR1 is MGHRA and CDR2 is YSYEKL in the germline V gene. CDR3 loop: CASSHRTETPLEQYF. The CDR3 bases are TGCGCCAGCAGCCACCGCACGGAGACCCCTCTCGAGCAGTACTTC.

This clone was detected once. The junction differs from germline at one of its ends, possibly a read error. The chain recombines TRBV2 with TRBJ2-7, with TRBD2 matching over 13 bases. Germline assignment: CDR1 SNHLY and CDR2 FYNNEI. This CDR3 has 16 residues. In DNA, the CDR3 is TGTGCCAGCAGTAAAGCCGGGACTAGCGGGGTCTACGAGCAGTACTTC. Translation: CASSKAGTSGVYEQYF.

V and J are TRBV25-1 and TRBJ1-2; D is undetermined. CDR3 length equals 10 residues. The germline V and J ends were trimmed by 11 bases and 8 bases, with 12 bases remaining between them. Germline CDR1 is MGHDK and CDR2 is SYGVNS. The CDR3, as DNA: TGTGCCGCGGAGGGTAAAGGCTACACCTTC. Its protein is CAAEGKGYTF.

The chain carries TRBV12-5 and TRBJ1-1, with D maybe TRBD1 (5 bases). CDR3 size: 14 residues. Germline V lookup: CDR1 LGHNT, CDR2 FRNRAP. V shed 3 bases and J shed 4 bases, with 12 bases lying between them. Written as DNA, the CDR3 is TGTGCTAGTGGTTTATCAGGGTTGGGCACTGAAGCTTTCTTT. This translates into CASGLSGLGTEAFF.

The rearrangement joins TRBV19 to TRBJ1-4; 9 positions match TRBD1. CDR3 length: 15 residues. Unmatched junction bases numbered 8, after V lost 5 bases and J lost 7 bases. Germline assignment: CDR1 LNHDA and CDR2 SQIVND (reference sequence). The DNA for the CDR3 is TGTGCCAGTAGTTTACAGGGGGCAGGAGGTGAAAAACTGTTTTTT. Its protein is CASSLQGAGGEKLFF.

The rearrangement joins TRBV9 to TRBJ1-6; TRBD1 is a possible D gene (5 bases). The CDR3 extends over 16 amino acids. V shed 0 bases and J shed 8 bases, with 15 bases lying between them. Germline CDR1 and CDR2: SGDLS and YYNGEE. The DNA of the CDR3 is TGTGCCAGCAGCGTAGATAGGGTCACGGGGGATTCACCCCTCCACTTT. This sequence encodes CASSVDRVTGDSPLHF.

This clone came up once. CDR3 DNA sequence: TGTGCCAGCAGCCGGGTAGCGGGAGGGCTTCACAATGAGCAGTTCTTC. Its protein is CASSRVAGGLHNEQFF. The chain links TRBV7-6 to TRBJ2-1, with 11 bases matching TRBD2. The germline gives CDR1 SGHVS, CDR2 FNYEAQ. The length of the CDR3 is 16 residues. Trimming removed 5 bases from V and 5 bases from J; junction bases left unmatched: 8.

V and J are TRBV5-6 and TRBJ2-7; D might be TRBD2 (6 bases). The CDR3 runs to 12 residues. With 4 bases removed from V and 6 bases from J, the gap between germline ends came to 11 bases. Germline loops: CDR1 SGHDT, CDR2 YYEEEE. This chain's CDR3 is CASSKGLLEQYF. Here the CDR3 DNA reads TGTGCCAGCAGCAAGGGACTTCTCGAGCAGTACTTC. Together with reference TRBV5-6 and TRBJ2-7, the CDR3 gives the full variable domain: DAGVTQSPTHLIKTRGQQVTLRCSPKSGHDTVSWYQQALGQGPQFIFQYYEEEERQRGNFPDRFSGHQFPNYSSELNVNALLLGDSALYLCASSKGLLEQYFGPGTRLTVT.

V and J are TRBV5-1 and TRBJ2-5; 9 bases agree with TRBD2. This CDR3 is built from 15 residues. Germline CDR1 SGHRS, CDR2 YFSETQ. V shed 0 bases and J 2 bases; nucleotides not matched to a gene: 2. The CDR3: CASSLGLAGQETQYF. CDR3 sequence (DNA): TGCGCCAGCAGCTTGGGGCTAGCGGGGCAAGAGACCCAGTACTTC.

This clone was seen more than once but under ten times. The chain is built from TRBV19 and TRBJ1-5, with 10 bases identical to TRBD1. V lost 10 bases, J lost 1 base, and 4 bases stayed unmatched. Germline V gene data show CDR1 as LNHDA and CDR2 as SQIVND (reference sequence). The CDR3 has 14 residues. For the CDR3, the DNA is TGTGCCAATGACAGGGGGCGAAGCAATCAGCCCCAGCATTTT. Translating gives CANDRGRSNQPQHF.

The rearrangement links TRBV10-3 to TRBJ2-1; 9 bases match TRBD2. Unmatched junction bases numbered 7, after V lost 2 bases and J lost 5 bases. Germline loops: CDR1 ENHRY, CDR2 SYGVKD. The CDR3 extends over 16 amino acids. In DNA, the CDR3 is TGTGCCATCAGTGAGGCGATGGCGGGGGGGCACAATGAGCAGTTCTTC. Translated: CAISEAMAGGHNEQFF.

This chain joins TRBV3-1 (or the pseudogene TRBV3-2) and TRBJ1-2, with D perhaps TRBD1 (6 bases). CDR3 size: 14 residues. Germline CDR1 and CDR2: LGHDT and YNNKEL (reference sequence). Trimming stripped 5 bases from V and 2 bases from J, with 12 bases between. DNA of the CDR3: TGTGCCAGCAGCGTAAGGGGGATGAACTATGGCTACACCTTC. Amino acid sequence: CASSVRGMNYGYTF.